The 8 T cell receptor beta chains below were found in one sample sequenced in a study of cytomegalovirus exposure and HLA in healthy donors. PCR used 60 Vbeta primers and 13 Jbeta primers. Profiling relied on immunoSEQ multiplex PCR, and the TCRdb table lists in-frame clones only, not all of them. The profile shows some 200,000 clones, around 64% of them singletons. Input material: PBMCs. The receptor set was obtained from a man aged 35-49 years in good health and CMV-seropositive.

This clone was seen only once. The V and J genes are TRBV15 and TRBJ1-2; 11 bases are shared with TRBD1. Germline V CDR1 and CDR2: LNHNV, YYDKDF (reference sequence). The CDR3 runs 15 residues. J lost 4 bases, V lost 3 bases, and 4 bases had no gene match. The CDR3 protein is CATSSGTGGGYGYTF. DNA for the CDR3: TGTGCCACCAGCAGCGGGACAGGGGGAGGCTATGGCTACACCTTC.

The V gene is TRBV11-2, the J gene TRBJ2-2, with D maybe TRBD2 (5 bases). CDR3 size: 13 residues. Trimming shortened V by 3 bases and J by 5 bases, and 7 bases separated the two germline ends. CDR1 is SGHAT and CDR2 is FQNNGV in the germline V gene. The DNA of the CDR3 is TGTGCCAGCAGCTTCGGGGTTACCGGGGAGCTGTTTTTT. Translated: CASSFGVTGELFF.

This chain connects TRBV2 to TRBJ1-2; 9 bases map to TRBD1. The CDR3 extends over 16 amino acids. Germline loops: CDR1 SNHLY, CDR2 FYNNEI. The V and J ends lost 6 bases and 4 bases, in that order; junction bases with no gene match: 12. CDR3 nucleotide sequence: TGTGCCAGCAGCGGAACCGGGACAGGGTTAAGCTATGGCTACACCTTC. This gives the protein CASSGTGTGLSYGYTF. The full variable domain, completed using reference TRBV2 and TRBJ1-2, is EPEVTQTPSHQVTQMGQEVILRCVPISNHLYFYWYRQILGQKVEFLVSFYNNEISEKSEIFDDQFSVERPDGSNFTLKIRSTKLEDSAMYFCASSGTGTGLSYGYTFGSGTRLTVV.

The chain links TRBV5-1 to TRBJ1-2; 7 positions match TRBD1. This CDR3 has 16 residues. After removal of 2 bases from V and 3 bases from J, the junction contained 10 bases not matched to a gene. Germline V gene sequence: CDR1 SGHRS, CDR2 YFSETQ. CDR3 amino acids: CASSFNRQGRDYGYTF. The CDR3 DNA reads TGCGCCAGCAGCTTTAACCGACAGGGTAGAGACTATGGCTACACCTTC.

J is TRBJ1-2 and V is TRBV27; 9 positions agree with TRBD1. Per the germline V gene, CDR1 is MNHEY and CDR2 is SMNVEV (reference sequence). V was clipped by 5 bases and J by 2 bases; unmatched bases: 9. The CDR3 covers 16 residues. CDR3 sequence reads: CASSPLGTGPNYGYTF. CDR3 nucleotide sequence: TGTGCCAGCAGTCCCCTCGGGACAGGGCCAAACTATGGCTACACCTTC.

The chain couples TRBV4-1 to TRBJ2-7; 12 bases are a match to TRBD1. The CDR3 contains 15 residues. J gave up 9 bases and V 3 bases, and 9 bases lay outside the gene matches. Germline V gene sequence: CDR1 MGHRA, CDR2 YSYEKL. CDR3 DNA sequence: TGCGCCAGCAGCCAGGCGGGACAGGGGGCCAGAAGGCAGTACTTC. Protein product: CASSQAGQGARRQYF.

The chain employs TRBV28 and TRBJ1-6; TRBD1 matches at 8 bases. The CDR3 loop spans 17 amino acids. V dropped 2 bases and J dropped 3; count of bases not matched to a gene: 6. CDR1 and CDR2 (germline): MDHEN, SYDVKM. As DNA, the CDR3 is TGTGCCAGCAGTTTACCCCAGACAGGGGTCTATAATTCACCCCTCCACTTT. Its protein is CASSLPQTGVYNSPLHF. The full variable domain, in which reference TRBV28 and TRBJ1-6 provide the parts outside the CDR3, is DVKVTQSSRYLVKRTGEKVFLECVQDMDHENMFWYRQDPGLGLRLIYFSYDVKMKEKGDIPEGYSVSREKKERFSLILESASTNQTSMYLCASSLPQTGVYNSPLHFGNGTRLTVT.

The chain employs TRBV29-1 and TRBJ2-1; D possibly corresponds to TRBD1 (5 bases). The germline CDR1 and CDR2 sequences are SQVTM and ANQGSEA. This CDR3 comprises 17 residues. The V end was cut by 5 bases, the J end by 0 bases, with 20 bases between. CDR3 coding DNA: TGCAGCGTTACAGGTTATATGTTTTCGAGCTCCTACAATGAGCAGTTCTTC. It specifies CSVTGYMFSSSYNEQFF.